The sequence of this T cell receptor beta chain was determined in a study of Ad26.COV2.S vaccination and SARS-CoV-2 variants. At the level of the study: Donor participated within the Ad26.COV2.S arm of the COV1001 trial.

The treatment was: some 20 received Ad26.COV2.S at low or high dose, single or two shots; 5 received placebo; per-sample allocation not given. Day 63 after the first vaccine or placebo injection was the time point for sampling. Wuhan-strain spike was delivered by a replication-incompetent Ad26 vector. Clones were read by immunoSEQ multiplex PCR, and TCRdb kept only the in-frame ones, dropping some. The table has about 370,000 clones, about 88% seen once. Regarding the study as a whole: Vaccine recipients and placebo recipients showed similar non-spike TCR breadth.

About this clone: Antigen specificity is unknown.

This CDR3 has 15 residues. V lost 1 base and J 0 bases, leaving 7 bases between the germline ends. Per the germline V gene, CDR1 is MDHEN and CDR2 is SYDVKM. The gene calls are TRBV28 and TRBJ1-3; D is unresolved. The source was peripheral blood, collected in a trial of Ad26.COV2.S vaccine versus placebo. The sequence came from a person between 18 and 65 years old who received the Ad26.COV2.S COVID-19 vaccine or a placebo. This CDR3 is CASSLLGLSGNTIYF. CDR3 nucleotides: TGTGCCAGCAGTTTATTAGGGCTCTCTGGAAACACCATATATTTT.